The rows below give T cell receptor beta chains drawn from one sample of a study of T cell repertoires in cytomegalovirus infection. For these TCRs, the target antigens are not known. MiXCR, applied by TCRdb to the reads, yields one record per CDR3 protein. Of about 68,000 distinct CDR3 sequences in the sample, roughly 20% were seen once. Material for sequencing was PBMCs, sequenced either directly or after in vitro stimulation (not recorded which). The receptors derive from a human donor in good health (CMV status not recorded). Some clones in this sample may be carry-over from other donors' samples. CDR3s include the opening cysteine and the closing phenylalanine or tryptophan. The D gene is left open where the match is weak. The size of a clone is reported for some rows only, either as once, few or many, or as a class for expanded clones.

TRBJ2-7,-,-,TRBV20-1,CSAGRGLSYEQYF,TGCAGTGCCGGGAGGGGGCTTTCCTACGAGCAGTACTTC
TRBJ1-5,few,-,TRBV5-6,CASSLAPGQPQHF,TGTGCCAGCAGCTTGGCCCCGGGTCAGCCCCAGCATTTT
TRBJ2-1,many,TRBD2,TRBV7-9,CASSLMGGGPHNEQFF,TGTGCCAGCAGCTTAATGGGGGGAGGGCCACACAATGAGCAGTTCTTC
TRBJ2-6,-,-,TRBV11-2,CASSSQTGANVLTF,TGTGCCAGCAGCTCCCAGACTGGGGCCAACGTCCTGACTTTC
TRBJ2-5,-,TRBD2,TRBV6-2/TRBV6-3,CASCRGTSEYQETQYF,TGTGCCAGCTGCCGAGGGACTAGCGAGTACCAAGAGACCCAGTACTTC
TRBJ2-5,-,-,TRBV7-9,CASSLMEGETQYF,TGTGCCAGCAGCTTAATGGAGGGAGAGACCCAGTACTTC
TRBJ2-1,-,TRBD2,TRBV9,CASSVALASGRGESEQFF,TGTGCCAGCAGCGTAGCTCTCGCTAGCGGGAGGGGGGAGAGTGAGCAGTTCTTC
TRBJ1-1,-,-,TRBV18,CASSPPAGRRTEAFF,TGTGCCAGCTCACCACCGGCCGGTAGGCGCACTGAAGCTTTCTTT
TRBJ2-7,many,TRBD1,TRBV7-6,CASSSIRTGTGTPYEQYF,TGTGCCAGCAGCTCGATTCGGACAGGGACCGGTACCCCCTACGAGCAGTACTTC
TRBJ2-1,many,-,TRBV20-1,CSAREDPQNEQFF,TGCAGTGCTAGAGAGGATCCCCAGAATGAGCAGTTCTTC
TRBJ1-1,few,TRBD1,TRBV12-3/TRBV12-4,CASSREGQKNTEAFF,TGTGCCAGCAGCCGAGAGGGACAGAAGAACACTGAAGCTTTCTTT